This TCR beta chain was identified in a study of blood T cell repertoires in COVID-19 (TCRdb year 2020). Describing the broader study: Samples covering the acute and convalescent phases of COVID-19 were provided by collaborators in the United States, Italy and Spain. The prospective study material was composed of cDNA or gDNA derived from T cells, B-cell-depleted T cells, or PBMCs. Deeply sampled blood TCRbeta repertoires from subjects exposed to, actively infected with, or recovered from COVID-19 were included in the dataset. The repertoires were released in a freely available public database meant as a resource for research on the immune response to SARS-CoV-2. Samples were obtained from the ongoing ImmuneRACE study (first 160 participants) and from some 1,300 subjects provided by 6 global collaborators. A de-identified subject ID, COVID-19 status, age in years and sex were almost always included in the sample metadata. Where available, HLA class I and class II types were taken from metadata supplied by the sample provider and were not determined by assay-based typing. General study outcomes and caveats: Clinical and demographic metadata were provided uncurated, with the amount varying by source and participant.

TCRbeta CDR3 regions were amplified from genomic DNA using the immunoSEQ Assay, a bias-controlled multiplex PCR. Turning to the authors' computational methods: Within the assay, amplification of reference gene primers was used to estimate how many nucleated cells each sample contained. Sequence reads were collapsed and filtered to measure the absolute abundance of every unique TCRbeta CDR3 rearrangement. For each sample, productive Simpson clonality was calculated as the square root of Simpson's diversity index over productive rearrangements. In TCRdb, the immuneACCESS table is reduced to in-frame sequences with V and J assigned. These tables do not hold every clone; where another copy was compared, an unresolved V gene accounts for under half, and the others remain unexplained. The DNA was the basis for D and trimming; V, J and clone size are from that table. This sample gives approximately 100,000 clones in total; over 70% of them show up just once. Roughly 14% of the sample is held by the ten biggest clonotypes.

Sequences WNHNN (CDR1) and SYGVQD (CDR2) are obtained from the germline V gene (reference sequence). V and J are truncated by 3 bases and 4 bases respectively, leaving an intervening sequence of 9 bases. From the cysteine up to the phenylalanine, the CDR3 has a length of 13 residues. The CDR3 DNA has 39 bases and is translated from base 1. Comments on this clone: The target of this receptor is not known. The record has no base qualities; no much larger clone is one base away.

Whole blood was collected in K2EDTA tubes by collaborating institutions according to the institutions' own protocols. For TCRbeta analysis, collaborator samples were shipped as frozen whole blood, as isolated PBMCs, or as DNA extracted from either sample type. The TCR originated in a man between 50 and 59 years old with acute or convalescent COVID-19. The source material was peripheral blood. The chain is made from TRBV10-1 and TRBJ1-1, and the D gene may be TRBD1, 5 bases matching. The DNA is TGCGCCAGCAGTGACGGGGGACGCACTGAAGCTTTCTTT. This sequence encodes CASSDGGRTEAFF.